The present T cell receptor beta chain was sequenced within a study of blood T cell dynamics during melanoma immunotherapy. The overall study: Standard first-line treatment here was pembrolizumab or nivolumab plus ipilimumab in metastatic melanoma.

The germline CDR1 and CDR2 sequences are ENHRY and SYGVKD. V was clipped by 7 bases and J by 7 bases, with 14 bases between them. The CDR3 loop spans 13 amino acids. DNA loading was fixed at 300 to 350 ng for all bulk PBMC samples. Sequencing used immunoSEQ multiplex PCR; TCRdb keeps in-frame clones, though not all of them. The sample shows fewer than 8,000 clones, roughly 80% of them seen only once. Time point indicated: week 3, after first cycle of checkpoint inhibitor. Blood was drawn before treatment and at week 3 after checkpoint blockade. This clone was seen only once. The V call is TRBV10-3, the J call TRBJ2-1; D might be TRBD2 (7 bases). The source material was blood, sampled from a patient treated with checkpoint blockade. The clonotype comes from a human donor with melanoma. CDR3 sequence: CAINRAGANEQFF. In DNA form, the CDR3 reads TGTGCCATCAATCGCGCGGGGGCTAATGAGCAGTTCTTC.